This TCR beta chain was identified during a study of cytomegalovirus exposure and HLA in healthy donors. Study in general: An early release of data contained tens of millions of unique TCRs, which came from HLA-typed donors.

Looked up from germline, CDR1 is MNHEY and CDR2 is SVGAGI. V gave up 0 bases and J gave up 1 base, with 6 bases separating them. CDR3 length equals 14 residues. This clone was seen only a few times. Its antigen remains unidentified. Study outcomes and limitations: The likely explanation for a cluster of highly shared sequence variants was sequencing artifact. A previous analysis found most TCR beta V segments productive roughly 90% or roughly 30% of the time.

PCR primers comprised 60 Vbeta and 13 Jbeta primers. Assay: immunoSEQ multiplex PCR; the TCRdb copy retains only in-frame clones and omits some. This sample carries some 180,000 clones, under 9.5% of them seen once, and the ten largest clones take 1% to 1.5%. The source of this sequence is a woman in her thirties in good health and CMV-seropositive. The sample was PBMCs. The chain links TRBV6-5 to TRBJ1-1, with D unclear. The CDR3 DNA is TGTGCCAGCAGTTACTCGCCAGGGAACACTGAAGCTTTCTTT. Protein product: CASSYSPGNTEAFF.